One and the same sample provided the 15 T cell receptor beta chains below, sequenced in a study of OX40 agonist ivuxolimab in advanced cancers. Clones were read by immunoSEQ multiplex PCR, and TCRdb kept only the in-frame ones, dropping some. The sample shows 91,000 or so clones, 65% to 90% of them seen only once. The sample consisted of CD4+ or CD8+ T cells sorted from blood, taken in a trial of the OX40 agonist ivuxolimab. All receptors come from an adult with an advanced solid tumor such as melanoma, head and neck, liver or kidney cancer.

The chain carries TRBV28 and TRBJ1-2, with no clear D. The V end lost 10 bases, the J end lost 0 bases, and 6 bases lay between the germline ends. This CDR3 spans 11 amino acids. Germline V gene data show CDR1 as MDHEN and CDR2 as SYDVKM. The CDR3 DNA reads as TGTGCCACCGTCTCTAACTATGGCTACACCTTC. This encodes CATVSNYGYTF.

The V call is TRBV11-2, the J call TRBJ2-3; perhaps TRBD2 as D (6 bases). Germline values: CDR1 SGHAT, CDR2 FQNNGV. This CDR3 spans 16 amino acids. Between the trimmed V and J ends, which lost 1 base and 0 bases, there was a span of 11 bases. CDR3 bases: TGTGCCAGCAGCTTAGTTAGCGGACGTAGCACAGATACGCAGTATTTT. This encodes CASSLVSGRSTDTQYF.

V gene TRBV18 combines with J gene TRBJ1-5, with D possibly matching TRBD1 (6 bases). CDR1 and CDR2 from the germline V gene are KGHSH and LQKENI. The CDR3 spans 15 residues. Trimming cost V 2 bases and J 6 bases, with 14 bases left between them. CDR3 loop: CASSPMGTSSQPQHF. The DNA of the CDR3 is TGTGCCAGCTCACCAATGGGGACATCAAGTCAGCCCCAGCATTTT.

This chain uses TRBV6-1 with TRBJ1-1; D is ambiguous. The CDR3 contains 14 residues. Trimming took off 6 bases at V and 4 bases at J, with 15 bases between the two ends. Per germline, CDR1 MNHNS and CDR2 SASEGT. The CDR3 spells CASSLSGVGTEAFF. The CDR3 nucleotides read TGTGCCAGCAGCCTGAGTGGGGTCGGCACTGAAGCTTTCTTT.

The genes are TRBV6-1 and TRBJ2-7; D is perhaps TRBD1 (6 bases). V dropped 4 bases and J dropped 1 base, with 17 bases sitting between them. The CDR3 is made up of 16 amino acids. The germline gives CDR1 MNHNS, CDR2 SASEGT. The CDR3 DNA sequence: TGTGCCAGCAGTGGCCAGCCTGGGACAAATTCCTACGAGCAGTACTTC. It yields the protein CASSGQPGTNSYEQYF.

This chain joins TRBV19 and TRBJ1-1; TRBD1 aligns across 7 bases. Trimming took 6 bases from V and 1 from J; bases not matched to a gene: 8. CDR3 length: 15 amino acids. Germline loops: CDR1 LNHDA, CDR2 SQIVND (reference sequence). CDR3 DNA: TGTGCCAGTAGCCAGCTCCGGGACAGGAACACTGAAGCTTTCTTT. Protein product: CASSQLRDRNTEAFF.

The J gene is TRBJ1-4, the V gene TRBV5-6; 7 bases match TRBD1. CDR1 is SGHDT, CDR2 YYEEEE, per germline. J was trimmed by 4 bases and V by 2 bases; bases with no gene match: 5. The CDR3 totals 15 residues. The DNA for the CDR3 is TGTGCCAGCAGCTTAACCGGGACAGATAATGAAAAACTGTTTTTT. Its protein product is CASSLTGTDNEKLFF.

V gene TRBV27 combines with J gene TRBJ2-1; the D gene is possibly TRBD2 (5 bases). Germline V gene data show CDR1 as MNHEY and CDR2 as SMNVEV (reference sequence). V lost 0 bases and J 3 bases, leaving 15 bases between the germline ends. CDR3 length equals 17 residues. The chain's CDR3 is CASSLSFGGSYYNEQFF. CDR3 nucleotides: TGTGCCAGCAGTTTATCGTTTGGCGGGTCCTACTACAATGAGCAGTTCTTC.

The genes are TRBV18 and TRBJ2-3; D gene unclear. This CDR3 region has 12 residues. Germline loops: CDR1 KGHSH, CDR2 LQKENI. Trimming took off 2 bases at V and 2 bases at J, with 2 bases between the two ends. CDR3 region: CASSPATDTQYF. The CDR3 DNA reads TGTGCCAGCTCACCAGCCACAGATACGCAGTATTTT.

V and J are TRBV6-5 and TRBJ2-7; TRBD2 might be the D (6 bases). Germline V CDR1 and CDR2: MNHEY, SVGAGI. V dropped 2 bases and J dropped 3 bases, with 17 bases sitting between them. CDR3 size: 16 residues. CDR3 region: CASSYAGTILNYEQYF. CDR3 nucleotides: TGTGCCAGCAGTTACGCGGGAACCATACTAAACTACGAGCAGTACTTC.

The rearrangement joins TRBV4-1 to TRBJ2-7, with 8 bases identical to TRBD1. J lost 4 bases, V lost 3 bases, and 5 bases had no gene match. The CDR3 runs to 14 residues. The germline V gene has CDR1 MGHRA and CDR2 YSYEKL. CDR3 DNA sequence: TGCGCCAGCAGCCACCCAGGGGGCATTTACGAGCAGTACTTC. Translating it yields CASSHPGGIYEQYF.

This clone was observed a few times. The V gene is TRBV27, the J gene TRBJ1-2; D uncertain. V was trimmed by 3 bases and J by 7 bases, leaving 15 bases between them. Germline lookup yields CDR1 MNHEY and CDR2 SMNVEV (reference sequence). The CDR3 runs 14 residues. The DNA for the CDR3 is TGTGCCAGCAGTTTGAGAACCGGGGTAGGTGGCTACACCTTC. Amino acids: CASSLRTGVGGYTF.

V usage is TRBV29-1 and J usage is TRBJ2-7; 10 bases fit TRBD1. V shed 6 bases and J 5 bases; nucleotides not matched to a gene: 16. Per the germline V gene, CDR1 is SQVTM and CDR2 is ANQGSEA. The CDR3 runs 16 residues. CDR3 amino acids: CSVKSWGQGPFDEQYF. The CDR3 DNA sequence: TGCAGCGTCAAATCATGGGGACAGGGGCCTTTCGACGAGCAGTACTTC.

This sequence joins TRBV7-9 and TRBJ2-1, with TRBD2 as a possible D gene (6 bases). This CDR3 region has 16 residues. Germline lookup yields CDR1 SEHNR and CDR2 FQNEAQ (reference sequence). V lost 1 base and J lost 5, with 15 bases in between. CDR3 sequence (DNA): TGTGCCAGCAGCTTAGAGCCGGGGGTAGGACACAATGAGCAGTTCTTC. This codes for CASSLEPGVGHNEQFF.

This chain links TRBV5-5 with TRBJ1-3, with a possible D match to TRBD1 (6 bases). Germline CDR1 reads SGHKS; CDR2 reads YYEKEE (reference sequence). V was trimmed by 4 bases and J by 0 bases, leaving 14 bases between them. This CDR3 is 16 amino acids long. In DNA form, the CDR3 reads TGTGCCAGCAGCCTAGGGACACCTAGCTCTGGAAACACCATATATTTT. Translating gives CASSLGTPSSGNTIYF.